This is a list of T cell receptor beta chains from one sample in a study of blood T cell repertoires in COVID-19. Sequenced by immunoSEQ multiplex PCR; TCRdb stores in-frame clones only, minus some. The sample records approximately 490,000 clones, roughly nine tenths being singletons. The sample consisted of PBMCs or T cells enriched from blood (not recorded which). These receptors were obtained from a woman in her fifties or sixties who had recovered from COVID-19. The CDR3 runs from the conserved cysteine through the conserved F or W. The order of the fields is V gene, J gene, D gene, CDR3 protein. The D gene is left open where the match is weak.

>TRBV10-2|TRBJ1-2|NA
CASSWSGENGYTF
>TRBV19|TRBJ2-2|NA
CASSPAWVDRAGELFF
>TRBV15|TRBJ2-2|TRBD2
CATSARKRGAINTGELFF
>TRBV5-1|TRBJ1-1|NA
CASSLNGVSTEAFF
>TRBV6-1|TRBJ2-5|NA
CASSEQGRETQYF
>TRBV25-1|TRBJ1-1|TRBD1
CASSEVGQPEAFF
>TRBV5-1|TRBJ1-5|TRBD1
CASSLESPDRGHQPQHF
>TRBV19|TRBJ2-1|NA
CASSGTRVYNEQFF
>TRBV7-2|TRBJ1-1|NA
CASSLGLFGGGAFF
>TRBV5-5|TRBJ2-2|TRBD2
CASSSTSEAGELFF